This T cell receptor (beta chain) was sequenced during a study of blood T cell repertoires in COVID-19. Background on the study: Whether acute or convalescent, the COVID-19 samples came from the United States, Italy and Spain. Sources were T cells, B-cell-depleted T cells, or PBMCs; the material itself was cDNA or gDNA.

V was clipped by 4 bases and J by 0 bases; unmatched bases: 14. CDR3 size: 19 residues. Germline V lookup: CDR1 SGHRS, CDR2 YFSETQ. In the authors' methods: Nucleated cell counts were estimated from reference gene primer amplification. Data came from immunoSEQ multiplex PCR; TCRdb stores just in-frame clones and leaves some out. V and J calls and clone size are given by that table; D and trimming were obtained from the DNA. The data contain 150,000 to 200,000 clones, around 85% of them singletons. Material: peripheral blood. This receptor was identified in a man aged 55 to 70 with acute or convalescent COVID-19. The chain joins TRBV5-1 to TRBJ2-1; 9 bases line up with TRBD1. This CDR3 reads CASSPPGQGWFPSYNEQFF. The CDR3, as DNA: TGCGCCAGCAGCCCCCCGGGACAGGGATGGTTTCCCTCCTACAATGAGCAGTTCTTC. The full variable domain, in which reference TRBV5-1 and TRBJ2-1 provide the parts outside the CDR3, is KAGVTQTPRYLIKTRGQQVTLSCSPISGHRSVSWYQQTPGQGLQFLFEYFSETQRNKGNFPGRFSGRQFSNSRSEMNVSTLELGDSALYLCASSPPGQGWFPSYNEQFFGPGTRLTVL.